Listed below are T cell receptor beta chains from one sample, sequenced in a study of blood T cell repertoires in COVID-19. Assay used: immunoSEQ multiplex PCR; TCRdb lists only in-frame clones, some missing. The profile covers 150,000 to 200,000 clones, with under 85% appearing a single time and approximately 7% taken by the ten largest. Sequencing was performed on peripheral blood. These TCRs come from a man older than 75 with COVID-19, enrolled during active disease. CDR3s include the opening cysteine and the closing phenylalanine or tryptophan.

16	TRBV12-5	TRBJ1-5	CASGAGTAYSNQPQHF
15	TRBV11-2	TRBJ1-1	CASSATGGGNTEAFF
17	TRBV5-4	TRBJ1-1	CASSLPTGGGRFEKAFF
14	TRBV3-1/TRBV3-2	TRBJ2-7	CASSQDGAGGEQYF
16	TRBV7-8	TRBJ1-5	CASSSRTAYSNQPQHF
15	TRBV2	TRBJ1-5	CASSGTGTGNQPQHF
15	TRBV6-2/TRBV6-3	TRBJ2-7	CASTPRIKGKDEQYF
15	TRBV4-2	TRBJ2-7	CASSQLGQGVDEQYF
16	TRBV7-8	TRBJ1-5	CASSSSGSMGNQPQHF
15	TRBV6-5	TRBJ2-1	CASLSGVISSGEQFF
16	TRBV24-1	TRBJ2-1	CATSDSSGGFYNEQFF
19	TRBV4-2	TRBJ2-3	CASSLLPVSGLARPDTQYF
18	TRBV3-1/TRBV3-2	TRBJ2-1	CASSQNRYQGKRYNEQFF
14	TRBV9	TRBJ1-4	CASSVGGRNEKLFF
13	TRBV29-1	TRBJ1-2	CSVKPQDPYGYTF
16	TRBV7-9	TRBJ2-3	CASSLERGGNTDTQYF
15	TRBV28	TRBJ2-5	CASSDSTGGLETQYF
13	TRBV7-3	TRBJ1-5	CASSSSSNQPQHF
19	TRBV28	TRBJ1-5	CASSSPFSTGGLSNQPQHF
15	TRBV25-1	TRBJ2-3	CASSDFLAGWDTQYF
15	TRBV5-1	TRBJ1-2	CASSGRDRDPGGYTF
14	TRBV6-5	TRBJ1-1	CASSYSRVSTEAFF
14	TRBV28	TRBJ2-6	CASSQHSGANVLTF